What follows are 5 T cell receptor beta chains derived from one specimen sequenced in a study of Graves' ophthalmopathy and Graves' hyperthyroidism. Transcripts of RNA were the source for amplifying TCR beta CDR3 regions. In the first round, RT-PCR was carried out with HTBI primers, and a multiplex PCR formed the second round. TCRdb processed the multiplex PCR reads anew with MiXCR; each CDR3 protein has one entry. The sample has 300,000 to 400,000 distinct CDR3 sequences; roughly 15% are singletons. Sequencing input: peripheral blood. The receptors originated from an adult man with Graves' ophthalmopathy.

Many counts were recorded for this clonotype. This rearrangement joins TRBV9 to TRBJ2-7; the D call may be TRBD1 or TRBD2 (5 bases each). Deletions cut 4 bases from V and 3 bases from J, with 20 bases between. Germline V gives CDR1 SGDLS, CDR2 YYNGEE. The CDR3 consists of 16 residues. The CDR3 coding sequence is TGTGCCAGCAGCCCTGGGGGAAGCGGAGCTCTCTACGAGCAGTACTTC. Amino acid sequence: CASSPGGSGALYEQYF. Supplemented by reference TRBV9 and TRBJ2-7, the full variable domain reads DSGVTQTPKHLITATGQRVTLRCSPRSGDLSVYWYQQSLDQGLQFLIQYYNGEERAKGNILERFSAQQFPDLHSELNLSSLELGDSALYFCASSPGGSGALYEQYFGPGTRLTVT.

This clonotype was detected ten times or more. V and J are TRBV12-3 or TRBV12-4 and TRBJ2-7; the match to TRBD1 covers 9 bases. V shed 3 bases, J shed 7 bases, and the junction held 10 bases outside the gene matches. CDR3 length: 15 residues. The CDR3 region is CASSFVGQGLREQYF. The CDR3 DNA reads TGTGCCAGCAGTTTCGTGGGACAGGGTTTGAGGGAGCAGTACTTC.

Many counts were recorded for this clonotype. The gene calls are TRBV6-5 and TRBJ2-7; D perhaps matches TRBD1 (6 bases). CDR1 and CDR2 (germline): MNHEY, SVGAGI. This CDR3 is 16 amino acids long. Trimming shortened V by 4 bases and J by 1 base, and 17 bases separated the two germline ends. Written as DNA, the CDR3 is TGTGCCAGCAGTTCCGGGGTGGGGGACACATCCTACGAGCAGTACTTC. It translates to CASSSGVGDTSYEQYF.

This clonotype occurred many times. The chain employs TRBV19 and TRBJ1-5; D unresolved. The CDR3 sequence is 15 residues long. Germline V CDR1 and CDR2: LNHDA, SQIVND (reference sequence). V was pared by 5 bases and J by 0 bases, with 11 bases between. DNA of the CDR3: TGTGCCAGTAGTGGCCGGGCCCCTAGCAATCAGCCCCAGCATTTT. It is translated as CASSGRAPSNQPQHF. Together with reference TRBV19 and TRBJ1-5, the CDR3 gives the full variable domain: DGGITQSPKYLFRKEGQNVTLSCEQNLNHDAMYWYRQDPGQGLRLIYYSQIVNDFQKGDIAEGYSVSREKKESFPLTVTSAQKNPTAFYLCASSGRAPSNQPQHFGDGTRLSIL.

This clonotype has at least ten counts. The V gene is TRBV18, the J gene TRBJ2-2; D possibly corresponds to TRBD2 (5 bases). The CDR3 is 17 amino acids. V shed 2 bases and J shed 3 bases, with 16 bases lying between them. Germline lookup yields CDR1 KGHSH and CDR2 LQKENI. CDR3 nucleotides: TGTGCCAGCTCACCAAGAGGCCAGCGGCGACACACCGGGGAGCTGTTTTTT. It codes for CASSPRGQRRHTGELFF.